The subject of this entry is one TCR beta chain. The CDR3 runs to 11 residues. Germline lookup yields CDR1 SQVTM and CDR2 ANQGSEA. Trimming stripped 7 bases from V and 0 bases from J, with 4 bases between. The data are from a study of technical replicates of blood from several donors. The table came from immunoSEQ multiplex PCR; TCRdb's copy has only in-frame clones and leaves some out. The sample holds approximately 94,000 clones, less than 96% seen once. Specimen: T cells isolated from PBMCs. The gene calls are TRBV29-1 and TRBJ2-1; D unresolved. This TCR came from a human donor in good health. The CDR3 here is CSGASYNEQFF. In nucleotides, the CDR3 is TGCAGCGGAGCCTCCTACAATGAGCAGTTCTTC.